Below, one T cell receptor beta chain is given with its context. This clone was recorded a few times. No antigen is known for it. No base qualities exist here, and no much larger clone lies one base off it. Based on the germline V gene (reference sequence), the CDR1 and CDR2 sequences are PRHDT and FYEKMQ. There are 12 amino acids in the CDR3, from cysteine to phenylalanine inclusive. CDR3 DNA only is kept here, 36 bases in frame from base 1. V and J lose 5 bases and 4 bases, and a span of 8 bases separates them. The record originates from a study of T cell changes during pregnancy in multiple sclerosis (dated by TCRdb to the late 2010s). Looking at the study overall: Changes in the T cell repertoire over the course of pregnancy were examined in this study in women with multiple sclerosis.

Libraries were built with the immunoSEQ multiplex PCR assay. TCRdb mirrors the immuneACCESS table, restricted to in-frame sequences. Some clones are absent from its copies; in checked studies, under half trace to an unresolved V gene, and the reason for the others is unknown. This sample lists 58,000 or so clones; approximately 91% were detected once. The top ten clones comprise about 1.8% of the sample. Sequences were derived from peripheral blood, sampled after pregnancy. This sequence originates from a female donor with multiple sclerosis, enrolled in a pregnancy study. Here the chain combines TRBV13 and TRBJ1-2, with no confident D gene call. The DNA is TGTGCCAGCAGCACGGGAACCTATGGCTACACCTTC. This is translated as CASSTGTYGYTF.